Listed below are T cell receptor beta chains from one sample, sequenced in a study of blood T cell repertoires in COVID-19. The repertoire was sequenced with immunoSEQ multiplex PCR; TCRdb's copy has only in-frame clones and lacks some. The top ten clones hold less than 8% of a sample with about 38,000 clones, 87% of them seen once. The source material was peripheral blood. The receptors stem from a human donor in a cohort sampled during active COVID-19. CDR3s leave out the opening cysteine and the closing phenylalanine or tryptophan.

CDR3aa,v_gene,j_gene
ASSRSGGFYT,TRBV28,TRBJ1-2
AWSGQGIQPQH,TRBV30,TRBJ1-5
ASSFGPRTDTQY,TRBV5-1,TRBJ2-3
ASSLVGRLSNEKLF,TRBV28,TRBJ1-4
ASSLSGGVTGELF,TRBV4-1,TRBJ2-2
ASSTGGVNNEQF,TRBV5-1,TRBJ2-1
ASSQSGSGNEKLF,TRBV3-1/TRBV3-2,TRBJ1-4
ASSLTGGGGYT,TRBV7-9,TRBJ1-2
ASSSSTSSGSMNEQF,TRBV6-2/TRBV6-3,TRBJ2-1
ASSLEGQGTYNEQF,TRBV11-1,TRBJ2-1
ASKAPSSDPDTQY,TRBV19,TRBJ2-3
ASSLAEGFGIKL,TRBV5-1,TRBJ2-3
ASSSFLFTSSYEQY,TRBV28,TRBJ2-7
ASLASTNEKLF,TRBV19,TRBJ1-4
ASSTQTGNRGYGYT,TRBV5-1,TRBJ1-2
ASSLGTASSYEQY,TRBV5-4,TRBJ2-7
ASSSSRGAFSGNTIY,TRBV19,TRBJ1-3
ASSPMGAGSPLH,TRBV6-2/TRBV6-3,TRBJ1-6
ASNRENTDTQY,TRBV6-5,TRBJ2-3
ASSATRTEAF,TRBV6-4,TRBJ1-1
ATSDDRDHYGYT,TRBV24-1,TRBJ1-2
ASSQVLGVPGELF,TRBV23-1,TRBJ2-2
ASSESGGFSSGANVLT,TRBV6-1,TRBJ2-6
ASSLAGPYNEQF,TRBV25-1,TRBJ2-1
ASSPTGLTQY,TRBV12-3/TRBV12-4,TRBJ2-5
ASGLKWTAGEKLF,TRBV12-5,TRBJ1-4
ASSPWTSGRGNEQF,TRBV19,TRBJ2-1
ASSPRRLLGANVLT,TRBV3-1/TRBV3-2,TRBJ2-6
ATSRGGTSGTYEQY,TRBV15,TRBJ2-7
ASSYSIASGEKNIQY,TRBV6-2/TRBV6-3,TRBJ2-4
ASTSVTDTQY,TRBV2,TRBJ2-3
ASSLLAGVTHEQY,TRBV28,TRBJ2-7
ASSLGRGISSYNEQF,TRBV7-6,TRBJ2-1
ASSLGLQETQY,TRBV5-4,TRBJ2-5
ASSSWGTGLETQY,TRBV7-2,TRBJ2-5
ATSKRSEGRDYYEQY,TRBV15,TRBJ2-7
SVRGPMNTEAF,TRBV29-1,TRBJ1-1
ASSYRQGYQPQH,TRBV11-3,TRBJ1-5
AISDPGGMGMNTEAF,TRBV10-3,TRBJ1-1
ATSRDGQGFHQPQH,TRBV15,TRBJ1-5
ASGLGPNTGGYT,TRBV12-5,TRBJ1-2
ASSLSPPGELF,TRBV7-3,TRBJ2-2
ASSLWTAGANSPLH,TRBV5-4,TRBJ1-6
ASSQDLGASGGYGQF,TRBV3-1/TRBV3-2,TRBJ2-1
ASSRDRQPQH,TRBV7-9,TRBJ1-5
ATPRGSGTASYEQY,TRBV21-1,TRBJ2-7
ASSLESVNTEAF,TRBV5-5,TRBJ1-1
ASSLSSQGQPQH,TRBV5-1,TRBJ1-5
ASRAELNSPLH,TRBV6-5,TRBJ1-6
ASSPRFGQGWAGANVLT,TRBV27,TRBJ2-6